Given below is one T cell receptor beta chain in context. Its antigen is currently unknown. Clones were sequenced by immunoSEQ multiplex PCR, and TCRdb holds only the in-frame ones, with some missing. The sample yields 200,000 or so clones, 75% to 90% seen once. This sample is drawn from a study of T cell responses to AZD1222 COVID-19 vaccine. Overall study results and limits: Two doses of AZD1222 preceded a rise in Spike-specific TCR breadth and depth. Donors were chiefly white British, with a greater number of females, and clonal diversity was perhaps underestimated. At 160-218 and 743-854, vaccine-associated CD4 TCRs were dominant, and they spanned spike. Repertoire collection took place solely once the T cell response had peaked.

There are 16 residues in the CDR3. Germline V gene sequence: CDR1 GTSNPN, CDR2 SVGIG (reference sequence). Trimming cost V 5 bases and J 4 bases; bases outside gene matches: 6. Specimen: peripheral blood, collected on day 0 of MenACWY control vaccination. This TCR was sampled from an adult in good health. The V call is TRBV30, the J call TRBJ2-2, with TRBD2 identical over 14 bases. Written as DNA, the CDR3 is TGTGCCTGGGCGGGACTAGCGGGAGCGGGCACCGGGGAGCTGTTTTTT. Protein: CAWAGLAGAGTGELFF.